This is a list of T cell receptor beta chains from one sample in a study of Graves' ophthalmopathy and Graves' hyperthyroidism. TCRdb processed the multiplex PCR reads anew with MiXCR; each CDR3 protein has one entry. The sample has roughly 400,000 distinct CDR3 sequences, around 17% seen once. Sequenced: peripheral blood. The origin of the receptors is a young woman with Graves' ophthalmopathy. Both conserved end residues are part of each CDR3. Each record gives: J gene, D gene, clone size, V gene, CDR3 DNA, CDR3 protein. D genes are given only for firm matches. Rows give clone size only sometimes, using once, few, many, or a class for an expanded clone.

>TRBJ2-6|-|once|TRBV28
TGTGCCAGCACAGGACGAGATTTCTCTGGGGCCAACGTCCTGACTTTC
CASTGRDFSGANVLTF
>TRBJ1-5|-|many|TRBV19
TGTGCCAGTACCCTGGGACGGTATTATCAGCCCCAGCATTTT
CASTLGRYYQPQHF
>TRBJ2-2|-|many|TRBV28
TGTGCCAGCAGTTTGTGGCCGGCCGCGAACACCGGGGAGCTGTTTTTT
CASSLWPAANTGELFF
>TRBJ1-5|-|many|TRBV19
TGTGCCAGTAGCGGCAGCCTGTCGCCCCAGCATTTT
CASSGSLSPQHF
>TRBJ1-6|-|many|TRBV12-3/TRBV12-4
TGTGCCAGCAGCCTTGAGGGAGGAACTCATTCACCCCTCCACTTT
CASSLEGGTHSPLHF
>TRBJ2-7|-|many|TRBV27
TGTGCCAGCAGTTCGACATGGGGTAGCATTGATGGCGAGCAGTACTTC
CASSSTWGSIDGEQYF
>TRBJ2-5|TRBD2|-|TRBV19
TGTGCCAGTAGTATAACGGGCCGGACTAGGCTAGCGGGAGAGACCCAGTACTTC
CASSITGRTRLAGETQYF
>TRBJ1-3|-|-|TRBV6-2/TRBV6-3
TGTGCCAGCAGAGATGGCGGAAACACCATATATTTT
CASRDGGNTIYF
>TRBJ2-7|-|-|TRBV6-2/TRBV6-3
TGTGCCAGCAGTCCCCAACGTATGGGCCTTTGGAACGAGCAGTACTTC
CASSPQRMGLWNEQYF
>TRBJ1-1|-|many|TRBV14
TGTGCCAGCAGCTGGGACGCCAACACTGAAGCTTTCTTT
CASSWDANTEAFF
>TRBJ2-6|-|many|TRBV5-1
TGCGCCAGCAGCTTGGCCGAGGGCAGAGCGTACTCTGGGGCCAACGTCCTGACTTTC
CASSLAEGRAYSGANVLTF
>TRBJ1-1|-|many|TRBV6-1
TGTGCCAGCAGGGGCTGGGACGGGGACACTGAAGCTTTCTTT
CASRGWDGDTEAFF
>TRBJ2-5|-|many|TRBV6-1
TGTGCCAGCAGTGTTACGGGGGCGAGGGAGACCCAGTACTTC
CASSVTGARETQYF
>TRBJ2-2|-|-|TRBV13
TGTGCCAGCAGCCCGATCGCCGTCACCGGGGAGCTGTTTTTT
CASSPIAVTGELFF
>TRBJ1-2|-|few|TRBV4-2
TGTGCCAGCAGCCCCCCGGGCGACAGCCTGGGTGGCTACACCTTC
CASSPPGDSLGGYTF
>TRBJ1-6|-|few|TRBV4-3
TGCGCCAGCAGCCAAGTTCAGGGTTATAATTCACCCCTCCACTTT
CASSQVQGYNSPLHF
>TRBJ1-5|TRBD1|many|TRBV6-1
TGTGCCAGCAGCCTCGGGACAGGGGGACAGCCCCAGCATTTT
CASSLGTGGQPQHF
>TRBJ2-2|-|many|TRBV12-3/TRBV12-4
TGTGCCAGCAGTTTGGGGACGGGCGGGGAGCTGTTTTTT
CASSLGTGGELFF
>TRBJ1-6|-|many|TRBV27
TGTGCCAGCAGTTTATACACGACAAGTTATAATTCACCCCTCCACTTT
CASSLYTTSYNSPLHF
>TRBJ1-6|-|many|TRBV30
TGTGCCTGGAGTGGCCCCCCGGGGGTGCCTAATTCACCCCTCCACTTT
CAWSGPPGVPNSPLHF
>TRBJ1-2|-|many|TRBV5-1
TGCGCCAGCAGAGGAAGGGGCTATACCAACTATGGCTACACCTTC
CASRGRGYTNYGYTF
>TRBJ1-1|-|many|TRBV6-1
TGTGCCAGCAGGCGAAACCACAGGGTTCCGGGCACTGAAGCTTTCTTT
CASRRNHRVPGTEAFF
>TRBJ1-1|TRBD1|many|TRBV15
TGTGCCACCAGCAGGGGAATACAGGGGGTGAACACTGAAGCTTTCTTT
CATSRGIQGVNTEAFF
>TRBJ2-7|-|many|TRBV11-2
TGTGCCAGCAGCTTAGGGTCCCAAGGCCTCTCCTACGAGCAGTACTTC
CASSLGSQGLSYEQYF
>TRBJ2-7|TRBD2|many|TRBV6-2/TRBV6-3
TGTGCCAGCAGTGGATCAGCGGGGGGATACGAGCAGTACTTC
CASSGSAGGYEQYF
>TRBJ1-1|-|many|TRBV28
TGTGCCAGCAGCCCCCCTACGGGGCACACTGAAGCTTTCTTT
CASSPPTGHTEAFF
>TRBJ2-7|-|many|TRBV20-1
TGCAGTGCTTCCTGGGGACTCCCCGAGCAGTACTTC
CSASWGLPEQYF
>TRBJ2-7|TRBD2|many|TRBV7-2
TGTGCCAGCGGCGGGGGCGAGCAGTACTTC
CASGGGEQYF
>TRBJ1-5|-|many|TRBV6-1
TGTGCCAGCAGTGAAGACAAAGCTTATAGCAATCAGCCCCAGCATTTT
CASSEDKAYSNQPQHF
>TRBJ1-2|TRBD1|many|TRBV12-3/TRBV12-4
TGTGCCAGCAGGTCGACAGGGGGCGGATCGACATATGGCTACACCTTC
CASRSTGGGSTYGYTF
>TRBJ1-2|TRBD1|once|TRBV12-5
TGTGCTAGTGGATATCCGGACAGGGCTAACTATGGCTACACCTTC
CASGYPDRANYGYTF
>TRBJ1-2|-|many|TRBV6-2/TRBV6-3
TGTGCCAGCAGTTGGCAACTTCAGGAGCGGGGCTACACCTTC
CASSWQLQERGYTF
>TRBJ1-1|TRBD1|many|TRBV27
TGTGCCAGCTGGACAGGGGCTGAAGCTTTCTTT
CASWTGAEAFF
>TRBJ2-7|TRBD1|-|TRBV24-1
TGTGCCACCAGCGACAGGGGAAGCTCCTACGAGCAGTACTTC
CATSDRGSSYEQYF
>TRBJ1-1|TRBD1|-|TRBV6-1
TGCGCCAGCAGTAAAACAGGGGACACTGAAGCTTTCTTT
CASSKTGDTEAFF
>TRBJ2-7|-|many|TRBV6-5
TGTGCCAGCAGTTACGATAGGACAGTCTCCTACGAGCAGTACTTC
CASSYDRTVSYEQYF
>TRBJ2-7|-|many|TRBV6-2/TRBV6-3
TGTGCCAGCAGTACCCCCGGGTTGGGGGATTCCTACGAGCAGTACTTC
CASSTPGLGDSYEQYF
>TRBJ2-6|-|many|TRBV6-1
TGTGCCAGCGGCCTATTAGGGGCTGGGGCCAACGTCCTGACTTTC
CASGLLGAGANVLTF
>TRBJ2-7|TRBD2|many|TRBV30
TGTGCCTGGGACCTAGCGGGGGGGCACGAGCAGTACTTC
CAWDLAGGHEQYF
>TRBJ1-1|TRBD1|-|TRBV5-6
TGTGCCAGCAGCGGTGGGACAGCCTTGAACACTGAAGCTTTCTTT
CASSGGTALNTEAFF